This T cell receptor beta chain is from a study of blood T cell repertoires in COVID-19. At the level of the study: Samples came from the United States, Italy and Spain, spanning acute and convalescent COVID-19. Nucleic acid was either cDNA or gDNA, and it came from T cells, B-cell-depleted T cells, or PBMCs.

Study processing details: Reference gene primer amplification yielded estimated nucleated cell counts. Produced via immunoSEQ multiplex PCR; TCRdb's table is partial and in-frame only. That table supplies the V and J calls and clone size; D and trimming were determined from the DNA. The repertoire includes around 30,000 clones, roughly nine tenths of them detected once, and roughly 13% sits in the top ten. This CDR3 has 14 amino acids. Germline V lookup: CDR1 MDHEN, CDR2 SYDVKM. V was cut by 7 bases and J by 5 bases, with 15 bases left in between. Sequenced: peripheral blood. The receptor comes from a man in his 70s with active COVID-19. The rearrangement uses TRBV28 and TRBJ2-1, with D possibly matching TRBD2 (6 bases). This CDR3 is CASIHRTNHNEQFF. The CDR3 DNA sequence: TGTGCCAGCATTCATCGGACTAACCACAATGAGCAGTTCTTC.